This T cell receptor beta chain was retrieved from a study of blood T cell repertoires in COVID-19. Study in general: Acute-phase and convalescent COVID-19 samples originated in the United States, Italy and Spain. Sample material is recorded as cDNA or gDNA derived from T cells, B-cell-depleted T cells, or PBMCs.

Germline loops: CDR1 SGHTA, CDR2 FQGTGA. Trimming took 5 bases from V and 5 from J; bases not matched to a gene: 3. This CDR3 contains 13 residues. In the original analysis: Amplification with reference gene primers provided the estimates of nucleated cell counts. Sequencing was performed with immunoSEQ multiplex PCR; in TCRdb, only in-frame clones are kept and a portion is missing. V and J calls and clone size are those listed in that table; D and trimming were worked out from the DNA. The sample lists tens of thousands of clones, approximately 87% occurring once. The clonotype comes from a human donor in a cohort sampled during active COVID-19. Sample: peripheral blood. This rearrangement joins TRBV7-3 to TRBJ1-1; 9 nucleotides line up with TRBD1. The CDR3 sequence: CASSADRGTEAFF. In nucleotides, the CDR3 is TGTGCCAGCAGCGCGGACAGGGGTACTGAAGCTTTCTTT. The full variable domain, with the rest looked up from reference TRBV7-3 and TRBJ1-1, is GAGVSQTPSNKVTEKGKYVELRCDPISGHTALYWYRQSLGQGPEFLIYFQGTGAADDSGLPNDRFFAVRPEGSVSTLKIQRTERGDSAVYLCASSADRGTEAFFGQGTRLTVV.